Following are 11 T cell receptor beta chains from one sample sequenced in a study of blood T cell repertoires in COVID-19. Using immunoSEQ multiplex PCR, the repertoire was profiled, and TCRdb retains in-frame clones only, with some absent. The profile shows over 250,000 clones, more than 80% of them singletons. The sequenced sample was peripheral blood. The receptors stem from a woman in her forties or fifties with COVID-19, enrolled during active disease.

In the case of this clone: A read error may produce the germline difference seen at one junction end. The chain links TRBV19 to TRBJ1-4, with D perhaps matching TRBD1 (5 bases). Germline CDR1 LNHDA, CDR2 SQIVND (reference sequence). The CDR3 covers 15 residues. In DNA, the CDR3 is TGTACCAGTAAAGGACACGAGGCAACTAATGAAAAACTGTTTTTT. Translated: CTSKGHEATNEKLFF.

This chain joins TRBV3-1 (or the pseudogene TRBV3-2) and TRBJ2-3, with D perhaps matching TRBD2 (6 bases). This CDR3 region has 14 residues. Germline CDR1 is LGHDT and CDR2 is YNNKEL (reference sequence). V gave up 8 bases and J gave up 2 bases, with 14 bases separating them. The CDR3 here is CASSGLAHTDTQYF. As DNA, the CDR3 is TGTGCCAGCTCCGGGCTAGCGCACACAGATACGCAGTATTTT.

The chain links TRBV7-9 to TRBJ2-5, with 7 nucleotides matching TRBD2. In germline, CDR1 is SEHNR, CDR2 FQNEAQ (reference sequence). This CDR3 comprises 14 residues. J was trimmed by 5 bases and V by 5 bases; bases with no gene match: 8. In DNA form, the CDR3 reads TGTGCCAGCAGCACCCGGGGGGTTTGGGAGACCCAGTACTTC. This translates into CASSTRGVWETQYF.

DNA for the CDR3: TGTGCCAGCAGCTCCCGACTAGTTCTTTCTTACGAGCAGTACTTC. Translating it yields CASSSRLVLSYEQYF. The chain has TRBV5-5 and TRBJ2-7, with D possibly being TRBD2 (6 bases). The germline CDR1 and CDR2 sequences are SGHKS and YYEKEE (reference sequence). This CDR3 has 15 residues. The germline V and J ends were trimmed by 3 bases and 4 bases, with 17 bases remaining between them.

Here the CDR3 reads CASSLKGDTEAFF. The CDR3 DNA sequence: TGTGCCAGCAGCTTAAAGGGGGACACTGAAGCTTTCTTT. The rearrangement joins TRBV7-9 to TRBJ1-1; the D gene is possibly TRBD1 (6 bases). CDR1 and CDR2 from the germline V gene are SEHNR and FQNEAQ (reference sequence). This CDR3 is built from 13 residues. The V end was cut by 2 bases, the J end by 3 bases, with 7 bases between.

The rearrangement uses TRBV4-1 and TRBJ1-1; D uncertain. The CDR3 sequence is 17 residues long. V gave up 4 bases and J gave up 7 bases, with 25 bases separating them. From germline, CDR1 is MGHRA and CDR2 YSYEKL. The CDR3 is CASSPALRASSRIEAFF. CDR3 in DNA: TGCGCCAGCAGCCCAGCTCTGAGGGCCTCCTCCCGGATTGAAGCTTTCTTT.

The CDR3 region has the DNA TGTGCCAGCAGGTCCGGTAGCAGCACCTACGAGCAGTACTTC. The encoded protein is CASRSGSSTYEQYF. The chain combines TRBV6-6 with TRBJ2-7, with D uncertain. Per germline, CDR1 MNHNY and CDR2 SVGAGI (reference sequence). This CDR3 comprises 14 residues. V gave up 6 bases and J gave up 2 bases, with 14 bases separating them.

The chain joins TRBV2 to TRBJ2-1, with 9 nucleotides matching TRBD2. The CDR3 spans 15 residues. Unmatched junction bases numbered 11, after V lost 7 bases and J lost 7 bases. In germline, CDR1 is SNHLY, CDR2 FYNNEI. The CDR3 is CASTQTSGSINEQFF. DNA of the CDR3: TGTGCCAGCACACAGACTAGCGGTAGTATTAATGAGCAGTTCTTC.

The J gene is TRBJ2-7, the V gene TRBV13; 8 positions match TRBD2. Germline V lookup: CDR1 PRHDT, CDR2 FYEKMQ (reference sequence). Trimming took 5 bases from V and 1 from J; bases not matched to a gene: 4. The CDR3 has 14 amino acids. The CDR3 spells CASSVPGGSYEQYF. The CDR3 bases are TGTGCCAGCAGCGTACCGGGAGGGTCCTACGAGCAGTACTTC.

The chain links TRBV7-8 to TRBJ2-3; no clear D gene. This CDR3 is 12 amino acids long. Between the trimmed V and J ends, which lost 3 bases and 3 bases, there was a span of 4 bases. Looked up from germline, CDR1 is SGHVS and CDR2 is FQNEAQ. The CDR3 region has the DNA TGTGCCAGCAGCTTTAGTACAGATACGCAGTATTTT. Amino acid sequence: CASSFSTDTQYF.

The chain employs TRBV11-2 and TRBJ1-1, with 7 bases fitting TRBD1. This CDR3 has 15 amino acids. V trimming: 3 bases; J trimming: 7 bases; junction bases outside the gene matches: 11. The germline CDR1 and CDR2 sequences are SGHAT and FQNNGV. Here the CDR3 reads CASSFGRQGVNEAFF. CDR3 DNA sequence: TGTGCCAGCAGCTTTGGGCGGCAGGGGGTTAATGAAGCTTTCTTT.